The 27 T cell receptor beta chains listed next were all sequenced from one sample in a study of cytomegalovirus exposure and HLA in healthy donors. In the PCR, 60 Vbeta and 13 Jbeta primers were used. The protocol was immunoSEQ multiplex PCR, while the TCRdb copy is restricted to in-frame clones and leaves out a portion. Of more than 45,000 clones in the sample, roughly 76% were seen once. Sequenced sample: PBMCs. These receptor sequences come from a man aged 25 to 40 in good health and CMV-seronegative.

This chain links TRBV14 with TRBJ1-2; 7 nucleotides align to TRBD1. The V and J ends lost 2 bases and 0 bases, in that order; junction bases with no gene match: 6. Germline V CDR1 and CDR2: SGHDN, FVKESK. The CDR3 runs 16 residues. CDR3 nucleotides: TGTGCCAGCAGCCAACAAGGACAGGAAGCTAACTATGGCTACACCTTC. Amino acid sequence: CASSQQGQEANYGYTF.

The V gene is TRBV5-1, the J gene TRBJ2-2; a weak D match, TRBD2 (5 bases). The CDR3 sequence is 16 residues long. Trimming pared 4 bases from V and 6 bases from J, leaving 19 bases between. From germline, CDR1 is SGHRS and CDR2 YFSETQ. The CDR3 coding sequence is TGCGCCAGCAGCCCGGGAAATCTTAGGTATGCCGGGGAGCTGTTTTTT. It translates to CASSPGNLRYAGELFF.

The gene calls are TRBV15 and TRBJ2-6; tentative D call: TRBD2 (5 bases). CDR1 is LNHNV, CDR2 YYDKDF, per germline (reference sequence). V lost 0 bases and J 4 bases, leaving 10 bases between the germline ends. The CDR3 sequence is 16 residues long. The CDR3 sequence: CATSRDRGSGANVLTF. As DNA, the CDR3 is TGTGCCACCAGCAGAGATCGGGGATCCGGGGCCAACGTCCTGACTTTC.

Only a few counts were recorded for this clone. The chain combines TRBV11-2 with TRBJ2-7; the D gene is possibly TRBD1 (6 bases). The CDR3 is made up of 16 amino acids. Trimming took 6 bases from V and 2 from J, leaving 20 bases between them. CDR1 SGHAT and CDR2 FQNNGV come from the germline V gene. The CDR3 DNA reads TGTGCCAGCAGTAAATTGCCGGGACACATGACCTACGAGCAGTACTTC. It translates to CASSKLPGHMTYEQYF.

This sequence joins TRBV2 and TRBJ1-1, with no clear D. CDR1 is SNHLY, CDR2 FYNNEI, per germline. V shed 10 bases and J shed 1 base, with 13 bases lying between them. The CDR3 has 13 residues. The CDR3 sequence: CATHRRENTEAFF. The CDR3 nucleotides are TGTGCCACCCATCGTCGGGAGAACACTGAAGCTTTCTTT.

The rearrangement joins TRBV27 to TRBJ2-3; weak D call: TRBD1 (6 bases). The length of the CDR3 is 16 residues. V was pared by 5 bases and J by 0 bases, with 15 bases between. Germline V gene lookup returns CDR1 MNHEY and CDR2 SMNVEV (reference sequence). The CDR3 sequence is CASSGYRVSSTDTQYF. CDR3 DNA sequence: TGTGCCAGCAGTGGTTACAGGGTTTCTAGCACAGATACGCAGTATTTT.

The chain uses TRBV19 and TRBJ1-4, with TRBD1 as a possible D gene (5 bases). The CDR3 has 13 residues. The V end lost 8 bases, the J end lost 8 bases, and 15 bases lay between the germline ends. In germline, CDR1 is LNHDA, CDR2 SQIVND (reference sequence). The CDR3 protein is CASCGTVGEKLFF. For the CDR3, the DNA is TGTGCCAGTTGCGGGACGGTAGGCGAAAAACTGTTTTTT.

This clone was detected only a few times. The V and J genes are TRBV7-2 and TRBJ2-7; the D gene is possibly TRBD2 (6 bases). The CDR3 is made up of 18 amino acids. Per germline, CDR1 SGHTA and CDR2 FQGNSA. Trimming shortened V by 2 bases and J by 4 bases, and 24 bases separated the two germline ends. The CDR3 is CASSLKYWGPGVKYEQYF. The CDR3 DNA follows: TGTGCCAGCAGCTTAAAATACTGGGGCCCGGGAGTAAAGTACGAGCAGTACTTC.

The chain recombines TRBV2 with TRBJ2-5; 10 bases fit TRBD2. V shed 4 bases, J shed 3 bases, and the junction held 5 bases outside the gene matches. Germline CDR1 SNHLY, CDR2 FYNNEI. CDR3 size: 15 residues. In DNA, the CDR3 is TGTGCCAGCAGTGTGGTAGCGGGAGGCGAAGAGACCCAGTACTTC. This sequence encodes CASSVVAGGEETQYF.

This chain uses TRBV6-5 with TRBJ1-4, with unresolved D. Trimming cost V 10 bases and J 3 bases, with 15 bases left between them. The length of the CDR3 is 14 residues. The V gene's germline CDR1 is MNHEY and CDR2 SVGAGI. The CDR3 region has the DNA TGTGCCACCAAGCCGGGGAGCGCTAATGAAAAACTGTTTTTT. Its translation is CATKPGSANEKLFF.

The table lists this clone with a count of one. The chain has TRBV10-1 and TRBJ1-2; 7 nucleotides align to TRBD1. The germline CDR1 and CDR2 sequences are WNHNN and SYGVQD (reference sequence). The CDR3 sequence is 15 residues long. V lost 0 bases and J lost 4; bases outside the gene matches: 5. CDR3 nucleotides: TGCGCCAGCAGTGAGTCTATAGGGGGCCGCTATGGCTACACCTTC. Protein product: CASSESIGGRYGYTF.

On this clone: Germline is not matched at one junction end, which may reflect a read error. The rearrangement links TRBV7-8 to TRBJ2-1, with D possibly being TRBD1 (6 bases). The CDR3 sequence is 12 residues long. Germline V CDR1 and CDR2: SGHVS, FQNEAQ. The CDR3 region has the DNA TGTGCCAGCAGCTTAGAAGGGGGTTTACAACTCTTC. This encodes CASSLEGGLQLF.

A few counts support this clone. The chain recombines TRBV7-2 with TRBJ1-5; no definite D call. The CDR3 has 14 amino acids. V gave up 1 base and J gave up 5 bases, with 9 bases separating them. CDR1 is SGHTA, CDR2 FQGNSA, per germline. The CDR3 loop is CASSLDPGYQPQHF. CDR3 coding DNA: TGTGCCAGCAGCTTAGATCCAGGCTATCAGCCCCAGCATTTT.

The chain uses TRBV4-1 and TRBJ2-3, with 9 bases matching TRBD1. With V trimmed by 5 bases and J by 6 bases, 6 bases remained unmatched. Germline V lookup: CDR1 MGHRA, CDR2 YSYEKL. The CDR3 runs to 14 residues. The CDR3 here is CASSAGTGRDTQYF. CDR3 in DNA: TGCGCCAGCAGCGCCGGGACAGGGAGGGATACGCAGTATTTT.

There are a few counts of this clone. The same CDR3 also results from other DNA sequences found in this sample. This chain uses TRBV2 with TRBJ2-7; tentative D call: TRBD2 (6 bases). This CDR3 has 13 amino acids. Germline-derived CDR1 and CDR2 are SNHLY and FYNNEI. V was clipped by 6 bases and J by 3 bases, with 12 bases between them. The CDR3 nucleotides are TGTGCCAGCAGAGGGACTTTCTACTACGAGCAGTACTTC. Translated, it gives CASRGTFYYEQYF.

This clone occurred a few times. V is TRBV6-5 and J is TRBJ2-7; D might be TRBD1 (5 bases). With 0 bases removed from V and 6 bases from J, the gap between germline ends came to 18 bases. Germline V gene sequence: CDR1 MNHEY, CDR2 SVGAGI. This CDR3 has 16 amino acids. CDR3: CASSYSGQGRHGEQYF. As DNA, the CDR3 is TGTGCCAGCAGTTACTCAGGGCAGGGTAGGCACGGCGAGCAGTACTTC.

The J gene is TRBJ2-2, the V gene TRBV10-2, with D uncertain. The CDR3 length is 14 residues. Trimming cost V 6 bases and J 0 bases, with 8 bases left between them. Germline CDR1 WSHSY, CDR2 SAAADI. The DNA of the CDR3 is TGCGCCAGCAGGGAGACACCGAACACCGGGGAGCTGTTTTTT. This sequence encodes CASRETPNTGELFF.

V is TRBV6-4 and J is TRBJ2-1, with 7 nucleotides matching TRBD2. Germline V CDR1 and CDR2: MRHNA, SNTAGT. This CDR3 comprises 16 residues. V shed 0 bases, J shed 8 bases, and the junction held 10 bases outside the gene matches. For the CDR3, the DNA is TGTGCCAGCAGTGACTCTTCGCTCGCGGGAGTACATGAGCAGTTCTTC. This sequence encodes CASSDSSLAGVHEQFF.

This chain connects TRBV5-1 to TRBJ2-2; TRBD1 aligns across 9 bases. The germline V gene has CDR1 SGHRS and CDR2 YFSETQ. This CDR3 is built from 18 residues. The V segment lost 4 bases and the J segment 0 bases; nucleotides outside the gene matches: 10. This CDR3 reads CASSRNYRGRANTGELFF. CDR3 DNA sequence: TGCGCCAGCAGCCGGAATTACAGGGGGCGGGCGAACACCGGGGAGCTGTTTTTT.

This chain uses TRBV30 with TRBJ2-2, with a tentative D call TRBD2 (6 bases). Germline loops: CDR1 GTSNPN, CDR2 SVGIG (reference sequence). V dropped 8 bases and J dropped 3 bases, with 13 bases sitting between them. The CDR3 extends over 13 amino acids. The CDR3 protein is CAAGGSHTGELFF. CDR3 DNA: TGTGCCGCTGGGGGGAGTCACACCGGGGAGCTGTTTTTT.

The chain uses TRBV6-5 and TRBJ2-2, with D possibly TRBD2 on 5 matching bases. Germline V gene sequence: CDR1 MNHEY, CDR2 SVGAGI. The V end lost 3 bases, the J end lost 6 bases, and 11 bases lay between the germline ends. The length of the CDR3 is 14 residues. The CDR3 loop reads CASSYTLGAGELFF. The CDR3 DNA follows: TGTGCCAGCAGTTATACGTTGGGAGCCGGGGAGCTGTTTTTT.

J is TRBJ2-7 and V is TRBV11-2; D not certain. The CDR3 spans 15 residues. Germline CDR1 reads SGHAT; CDR2 reads FQNNGV. Trimming took 2 bases from V and 2 from J, leaving 13 bases between them. CDR3 DNA sequence: TGTGCCAGCAGCTTAATGGCCGTACACACCTACGAGCAGTACTTC. Translated, it gives CASSLMAVHTYEQYF.

The chain uses TRBV2 and TRBJ1-4; TRBD1 aligns across 8 bases. CDR3 length: 16 amino acids. Trimming cost V 8 bases and J 5 bases; bases outside gene matches: 13. The germline CDR1 and CDR2 sequences are SNHLY and FYNNEI. CDR3 sequence (DNA): TGTGCCAGCCGAGGACACTCGGGGACAGGAAATGAAAAACTGTTTTTT. Protein sequence: CASRGHSGTGNEKLFF. Using reference TRBV2 and TRBJ1-4 for the parts outside the CDR3, the full variable domain is EPEVTQTPSHQVTQMGQEVILRCVPISNHLYFYWYRQILGQKVEFLVSFYNNEISEKSEIFDDQFSVERPDGSNFTLKIRSTKLEDSAMYFCASRGHSGTGNEKLFFGSGTQLSVL.

V and J are TRBV5-1 and TRBJ2-7; 8 nucleotides match TRBD1. V dropped 1 base and J dropped 6; count of bases not matched to a gene: 6. There are 14 residues in the CDR3. Germline CDR1 and CDR2: SGHRS and YFSETQ. CDR3 nucleotide sequence: TGCGCCAGCAGCTTGCTGGACAGGGACGGCGAGCAGTACTTC. Protein: CASSLLDRDGEQYF.

This clone was found a few times. V gene TRBV6-1 combines with J gene TRBJ1-1; 8 bases match TRBD1. CDR1 MNHNS and CDR2 SASEGT come from the germline V gene. This CDR3 spans 15 amino acids. Trimming removed 3 bases from V and 5 bases from J; junction bases left unmatched: 8. The CDR3, as DNA: TGTGCCAGCAGTGAGACAGGGGAACCGAGAACTGAAGCTTTCTTT. Amino acid sequence: CASSETGEPRTEAFF.

The chain is built from TRBV4-1 and TRBJ2-3; 7 bases fit TRBD2. The length of the CDR3 is 19 residues. Trimming removed 0 bases from V and 1 base from J; junction bases left unmatched: 13. CDR1 and CDR2 (germline): MGHRA, YSYEKL. The CDR3 coding sequence is TGCGCCAGCAGCCAAGATCATGGCGGGAGAGGCTCCGGCACAGATACGCAGTATTTT. Translation: CASSQDHGGRGSGTDTQYF.

This chain links TRBV18 with TRBJ2-4, with TRBD2 matching over 11 bases. CDR1 is KGHSH, CDR2 LQKENI, per germline. The CDR3 contains 17 residues. V shed 3 bases and J 0 bases; nucleotides not matched to a gene: 4. CDR3 protein: CASSPLAGGSAKNIQYF. The DNA of the CDR3 is TGTGCCAGCTCACCGCTAGCGGGAGGTTCAGCCAAAAACATTCAGTACTTC.